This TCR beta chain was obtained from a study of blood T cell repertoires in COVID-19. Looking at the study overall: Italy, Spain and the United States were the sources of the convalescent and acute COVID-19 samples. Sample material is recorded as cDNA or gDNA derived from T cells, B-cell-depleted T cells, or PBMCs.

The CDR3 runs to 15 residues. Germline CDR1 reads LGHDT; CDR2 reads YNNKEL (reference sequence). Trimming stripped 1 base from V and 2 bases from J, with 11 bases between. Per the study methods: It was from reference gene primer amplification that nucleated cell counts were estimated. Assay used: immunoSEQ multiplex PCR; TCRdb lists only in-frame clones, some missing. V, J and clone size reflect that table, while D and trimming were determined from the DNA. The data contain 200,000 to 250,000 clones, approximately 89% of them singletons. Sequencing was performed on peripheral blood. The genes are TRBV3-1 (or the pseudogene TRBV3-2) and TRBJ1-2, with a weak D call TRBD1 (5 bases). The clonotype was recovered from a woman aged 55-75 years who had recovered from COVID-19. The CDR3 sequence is CASSQGVSGNYGYTF. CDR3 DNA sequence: TGTGCCAGCAGCCAAGGCGTTTCAGGGAACTATGGCTACACCTTC.